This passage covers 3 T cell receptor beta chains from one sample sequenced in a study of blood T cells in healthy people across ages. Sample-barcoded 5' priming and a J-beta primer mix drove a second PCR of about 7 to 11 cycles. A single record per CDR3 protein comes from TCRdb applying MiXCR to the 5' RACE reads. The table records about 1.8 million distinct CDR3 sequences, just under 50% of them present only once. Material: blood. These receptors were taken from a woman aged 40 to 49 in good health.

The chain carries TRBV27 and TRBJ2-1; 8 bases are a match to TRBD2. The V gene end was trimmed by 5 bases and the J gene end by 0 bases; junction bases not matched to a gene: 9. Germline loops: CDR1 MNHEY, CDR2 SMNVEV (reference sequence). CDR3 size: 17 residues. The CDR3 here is CASSPGGGGSSYNEQFF. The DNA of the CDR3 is TGTGCCAGCAGTCCCGGGGGCGGGGGGAGCTCCTACAATGAGCAGTTCTTC.

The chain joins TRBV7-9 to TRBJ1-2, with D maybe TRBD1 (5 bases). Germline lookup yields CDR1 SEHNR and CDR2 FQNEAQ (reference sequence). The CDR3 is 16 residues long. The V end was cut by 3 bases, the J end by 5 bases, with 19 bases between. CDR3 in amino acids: CASSFAGSTFLYGYTF. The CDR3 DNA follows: TGTGCCAGCAGCTTCGCAGGGTCGACTTTCCTTTATGGCTACACCTTC.

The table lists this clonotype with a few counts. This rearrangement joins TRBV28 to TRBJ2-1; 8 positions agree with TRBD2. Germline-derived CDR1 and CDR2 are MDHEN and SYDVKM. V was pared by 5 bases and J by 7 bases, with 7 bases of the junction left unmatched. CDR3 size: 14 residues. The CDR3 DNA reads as TGTGCCAGCAGTAACGGGGGGGCGGATAATGAGCAGTTCTTC. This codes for CASSNGGADNEQFF.